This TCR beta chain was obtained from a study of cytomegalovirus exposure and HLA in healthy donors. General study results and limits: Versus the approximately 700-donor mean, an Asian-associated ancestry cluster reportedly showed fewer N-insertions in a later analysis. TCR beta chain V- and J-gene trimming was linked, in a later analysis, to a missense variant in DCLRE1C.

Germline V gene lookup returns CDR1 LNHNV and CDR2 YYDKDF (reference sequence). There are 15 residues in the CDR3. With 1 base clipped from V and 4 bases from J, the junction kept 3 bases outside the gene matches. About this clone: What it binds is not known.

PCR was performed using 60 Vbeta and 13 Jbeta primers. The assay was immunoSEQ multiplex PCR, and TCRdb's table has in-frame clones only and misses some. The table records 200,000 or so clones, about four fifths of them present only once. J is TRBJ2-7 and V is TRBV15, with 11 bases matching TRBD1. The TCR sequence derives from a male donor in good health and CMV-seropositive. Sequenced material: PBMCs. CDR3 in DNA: TGTGCCACCAGCAGAGGGACAGGGGGCGGTTACGAGCAGTACTTC. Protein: CATSRGTGGGYEQYF.